This TCR beta chain was captured by sequencing in a study of OX40 agonist ivuxolimab in advanced cancers. In the study overall: Hepatocellular carcinoma, melanoma, renal cell or head and neck cancer affected the dose-escalation patients.

Study results and limitations: Clonal expansion by week 6 occurred in CD4+ and CD8+ blood T cells (at 0.1 to 3.0 mg/kg). Expanded clones belonging to CD8+ T cells outnumbered, on average, those of CD4+. Among the nonresponders, some also had low normalized T-cell clonal expansion.

As to this clone: No antigen is known for it.

The V gene lost 6 bases and the J gene lost 4 bases, with 6 bases spanning the gap. The V gene's germline CDR1 is MNHNY and CDR2 SVGAGI (reference sequence). This CDR3 is built from 11 residues. TCRdb's copy holds only in-frame clones and misses some; the assay was immunoSEQ multiplex PCR. The sample includes approximately 40,000 clones, about 80% of them seen just once. This clonotype originated in an adult with an advanced solid tumor such as melanoma, head and neck, liver or kidney cancer. Sequenced here: CD4+ or CD8+ T cells sorted from blood, sampled in a trial of the OX40 agonist ivuxolimab. J is TRBJ1-1 and V is TRBV6-6; D gene uncertain. The CDR3 here is CASRMSTEAFF. CDR3 in DNA: TGTGCCAGCAGAATGAGCACTGAAGCTTTCTTT.